This record looks at one TCR beta chain sequence and its context. It has no known antigen specificity. Base qualities are not provided; no much larger clone lies one nucleotide away. The CDR3, from cysteine to phenylalanine, totals 15 residues. Here the CDR3 DNA is all that survives: 45 bases in frame from base 1. CDR1 MNHEY and CDR2 SVGAGI are derived from the germline V gene. The germline V and J ends show losses of 7 bases and 2 bases respectively, and no gene match explains 7 bases of the junction. This entry belongs to a study of shared clonotypes between healthy human individuals (dated by TCRdb to the early 2020s). Regarding the complete study: The cohort included a few men and a couple of women between 18 and 49 years of age. The study deeply sequenced blood TCR repertoires of five healthy adults to estimate repertoire size and the extent of clonotype sharing between individuals. For each donor, CD4 naive and CD4 memory were each run on three plates, CD8 naive on two plates, and CD8 memory on one plate. Leukapheresis yielded between about 0.85 and 10 billion PBMCs per donor. Different laboratories and diverse techniques were used to prepare libraries and sequence TCR repertoires, to increase sequencing depth and limit assay-specific biases.

Study-level results and caveats: Pairwise subsampling led to the expectation that sequencing depth would affect the degree of clonotype sharing among donors. Rarefaction of sorted-subset datasets indicated incomplete sequencing despite the large sequencing depth. Estimated clonotype richness was generally larger for naive than for memory subsets. Clonotypes shared by all four sorted-subset donors showed higher generation probabilities than non-shared clonotypes. Sampling was restricted to blood, and TCR repertoires in tissues likely differ from the TCR repertoires found in blood. The genetic and exposure-history diversity represented was limited by the small number of donors. Sharing across four donors was observed for about 5% of naive CD4, 3% to 3.5% of naive CD8, 2% to 2.5% of memory CD4, and roughly 0.43% of memory CD8 clonotypes.

Using the deep immunoSEQ assay, TCR CDR3 regions were amplified from genomic DNA by multiplex PCR. For each cell subset, the extracted genomic DNA was distributed evenly across all wells of several immunoSEQ 96-well plates, and each plate served as one replicate. For sorted subsets, roughly 200 ng genomic DNA, equal to approximately 30,000 T cell genomes, was loaded into each replicate PCR. The purified libraries were quantified using a Qubit 3.0 fluorometer, sized with a Bioanalyzer 2100, and then quantified again using the KAPA Library Quantification kit. Each immunoSEQ 96-well plate was sequenced on its own single-read 150-cycle Illumina NextSeq 550 flow cell. The paper's processing steps were these. Because the immunoSEQ output held only junctional sequences and lacked quality scores, the filtering could not match the filtering applied to full-length reads. Sequences were annotated with PyIR, a Python wrapper for IgBLAST v1.9, using IMGT germline references to assign V/J genes and CDR3. Reads were removed for weak V/J assignments (E-value above 1e-6), missing CDR3, stop codons, out-of-frame junctions, or ambiguous translated residues. V3J clonotypes were defined as sequences sharing an identical inferred V gene, J gene, and CDR3 amino acid sequence. To compute the percentage overlap between repertoires, the number of shared unique clonotypes was divided by the size of the smaller repertoire. Richness of each repertoire was evaluated using RTK rarefaction, the Chao1 estimator, and Recon v2.1 estimates of unobserved clonotypes. Generation probabilities were computed with OLGA for all TCRbeta clonotypes obtained by the gDNA method from several donors. The source is immuneACCESS, and TCRdb retained only in-frame sequences with V and J called. Part of the clones is not carried over; for the studies checked, unresolved V genes explain less than half of this, and the remainder is unexplained. The V and J calls and clone size are taken from that table; D and trimming were inferred from the DNA. For this sample the table gives about 2 million clones, of which 90% to 95% were detected only once. The ten largest clonotypes hold under 0.15% of the sample.

The donors were healthy, HIV-negative adults with no recently reported acute infections or vaccinations. Every donor was a Caucasian adult living in Nashville, Tennessee, USA. CD4+ T cells were enriched through magnetic negative selection, after which naive cells were positively selected on CD45RA and the remaining negative fraction served as the memory subset. Blood was collected by leukapheresis, and PBMCs were isolated by Ficoll-Histopaque density gradient centrifugation and then cryopreserved in liquid nitrogen vapor phase. Purity and quantity of every magnetically sorted T cell population were checked by analytical flow cytometry. From each sorted fraction, genomic DNA was isolated and quantified by UV absorbance on a Nanodrop 2000c.

The origin of this receptor is a young man in good health. The sequencing input was naive CD4+ T cells sorted from blood. The cell subset or site label for this specimen denotes: CD45RA+ positively selected. This sequence uses TRBV6-5 and TRBJ2-1; TRBD1 agrees with 8 junctional bases. The encoded CDR3 is CASKPGGGPYNEQFF. The DNA reads TGTGCCAGCAAACCAGGGGGCGGGCCCTACAATGAGCAGTTCTTC.